These T cell receptor beta chains were read from a single sample in a study of identical twins. TCRdb fed the 5' RACE reads into MiXCR, producing one record per CDR3 protein. The table includes 550,000 to 700,000 distinct CDR3 sequences, 21% detected once. These same data were also listed under a study on T cells expressing NK-cell markers.

Sequences were obtained from PBMCs. The receptors shown here come from a woman aged 18 to 35 in good health. Each CDR3 is given with its conserved first and last residue.

V: TRBV4-2; CDR3: CASQFGGGSYNEQFF
V: TRBV5-1; CDR3: CASSLARGRADTQYF
V: TRBV4-1; CDR3: CASSPTGAGVNDEQFF
V: TRBV24-1; CDR3: CATSDGNRGFTDTQYF
V: TRBV18; CDR3: CASSPPVADPYNEQFF
V: TRBV7-2; CDR3: CASSFRVGDTQYF
V: TRBV4-3; CDR3: CASSQATGQSSYEQYF
V: TRBV11-2; CDR3: CASSSLGQIQETQYF
V: TRBV4-3; CDR3: CASSQKLASSYNEQFF
V: TRBV7-9; CDR3: CASSPPLALDTQYF
V: TRBV7-3; CDR3: CASSLGTSQGEQYF
V: TRBV5-5; CDR3: CASSLRLAGFDEQFF
V: TRBV6-2/TRBV6-3; CDR3: CASSRPLGTASSYEQYF
V: TRBV20-1; CDR3: CSATAGTGRTEPQHF
V: TRBV9; CDR3: CASSVGPLGLVYNEQFF
V: TRBV12-3/TRBV12-4; CDR3: CASGEAGPRQHF
V: TRBV7-2; CDR3: CASSSRGRASGELFF
V: TRBV20-1; CDR3: CSARDGGSVYEQYF
V: TRBV10-3; CDR3: CAIRRTGIGEAFF
V: TRBV12-3/TRBV12-4; CDR3: CASSLAGQVLLYGYTF
V: TRBV4-2; CDR3: CASSPGHGLAPKGEQFF
V: TRBV7-8; CDR3: CASSSNGYNSPLHF
V: TRBV7-9; CDR3: CASSLGPSGRLYNEQFF
V: TRBV20-1; CDR3: CSAGFRGTEAFF